One and the same sample provided the 8 T cell receptor beta chains below, sequenced in a study of control samples from healthy donors and cancer patients. Repertoires were generated with immunoSEQ multiplex PCR, while TCRdb's copy carries only in-frame clones and drops some. The sample yields about 140,000 clones, roughly 92% seen once. The specimen sequenced was blood. The receptors stem from a man aged 35 to 55 in good health.

This clone was seen just once. The CDR3 sequence: CASSWTGGDGYTF. The CDR3 DNA follows: TGTGCCAGCAGTTGGACAGGGGGCGATGGCTACACCTTC. The chain recombines TRBV2 with TRBJ1-2; TRBD1 aligns across 11 bases. After removal of 5 bases from V and 6 bases from J, the junction contained 2 bases not matched to a gene. The CDR3 covers 13 residues. Germline V CDR1 and CDR2: SNHLY, FYNNEI.

This chain's CDR3 is CASSFRAGRGNTIYF. Written as DNA, the CDR3 is TGTGCCAGCAGCTTCCGGGCGGGGCGGGGAAACACCATATATTTT. This chain connects TRBV7-2 to TRBJ1-3, with a tentative D call TRBD1 (5 bases). Germline values: CDR1 SGHTA, CDR2 FQGNSA. V was pared by 3 bases and J by 4 bases, with 13 bases between. The CDR3 has 15 amino acids.

The chain is built from TRBV5-1 and TRBJ1-5; D possibly corresponds to TRBD1 (5 bases). The CDR3 has 15 residues. V was clipped by 0 bases and J by 6 bases, with 13 bases between them. Germline V gene lookup returns CDR1 SGHRS and CDR2 YFSETQ. This chain's CDR3 is CASSLDGGLGQPQHF. For the CDR3, the DNA is TGCGCCAGCAGCTTGGACGGGGGATTAGGTCAGCCCCAGCATTTT.

The CDR3 sequence: CASSVATRDSYGYTF. CDR3 in DNA: TGTGCCAGCAGCGTAGCTACAAGGGATTCCTATGGCTACACCTTC. The rearrangement links TRBV9 to TRBJ1-2; no clear D gene. Per the germline V gene, CDR1 is SGDLS and CDR2 is YYNGEE. The CDR3 covers 15 residues. V was shortened by 0 bases and J by 4 bases, with 13 bases between the two germline ends.

This rearrangement joins TRBV25-1 to TRBJ1-1; weak D call: TRBD1 (5 bases). V dropped 2 bases and J dropped 8 bases, with 9 bases sitting between them. The CDR3 runs 12 residues. Germline-derived CDR1 and CDR2 are MGHDK and SYGVNS. The CDR3 is CASSEGRGEAFF. The DNA of the CDR3 is TGTGCCAGCAGTGAAGGAAGGGGCGAAGCTTTCTTT.

This clone appeared many times. The chain combines TRBV27 with TRBJ2-5; D tentatively reads TRBD1 or TRBD2 (5 bases each). The germline V and J ends were trimmed by 2 bases and 0 bases, with 7 bases remaining between them. This CDR3 is built from 14 residues. Germline V CDR1 and CDR2: MNHEY, SMNVEV (reference sequence). As DNA, the CDR3 is TGTGCCAGCAGTTTAAGGGGACACCAAGAGACCCAGTACTTC. The encoded protein is CASSLRGHQETQYF.

A few counts support this clone. V gene TRBV24-1 combines with J gene TRBJ2-2; D unresolved. The CDR3 spans 11 residues. Trimming pared 8 bases from V and 5 bases from J, leaving 5 bases between. Germline loops: CDR1 KGHDR, CDR2 SFDVKD. The CDR3 DNA is TGTGCCACCAAGGGAACCGGGGAGCTGTTTTTT. Translated, it gives CATKGTGELFF.

The chain carries TRBV4-1 and TRBJ2-3, with D possibly being TRBD2 (5 bases). Germline values: CDR1 MGHRA, CDR2 YSYEKL. This CDR3 is 12 amino acids long. With 6 bases removed from V and 7 bases from J, the gap between germline ends came to 11 bases. Written as DNA, the CDR3 is TGCGCCAGCAGTAGCGAAGGAAATACGCAGTATTTT. Protein product: CASSSEGNTQYF.